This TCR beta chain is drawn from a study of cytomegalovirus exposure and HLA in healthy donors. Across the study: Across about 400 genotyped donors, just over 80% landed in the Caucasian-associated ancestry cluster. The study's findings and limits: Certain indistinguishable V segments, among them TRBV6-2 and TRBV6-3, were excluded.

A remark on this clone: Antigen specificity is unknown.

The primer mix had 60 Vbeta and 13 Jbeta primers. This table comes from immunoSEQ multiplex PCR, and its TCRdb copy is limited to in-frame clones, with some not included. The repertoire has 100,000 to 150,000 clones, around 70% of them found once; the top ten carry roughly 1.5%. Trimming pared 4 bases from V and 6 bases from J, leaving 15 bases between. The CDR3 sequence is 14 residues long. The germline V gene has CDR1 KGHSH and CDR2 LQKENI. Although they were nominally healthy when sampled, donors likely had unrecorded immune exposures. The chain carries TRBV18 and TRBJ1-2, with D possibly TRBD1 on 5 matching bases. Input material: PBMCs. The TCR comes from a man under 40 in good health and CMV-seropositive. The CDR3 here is CASSRSEKGDGYTF. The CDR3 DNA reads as TGTGCCAGCTCACGATCAGAAAAAGGGGATGGCTACACCTTC.